These 13 T cell receptor beta chains originate from one sample sequenced in a study of monozygotic twins with inflammatory bowel disease. No DNA is given; TCRdb re-called the 5' RACE reads and lists each CDR3 protein once. The sample table sets out 110,000 to 150,000 distinct CDR3 sequences. The sequencing input was blood. The source is a human donor with ulcerative colitis or Crohn's disease, or a healthy co-twin of an affected twin (not recorded which).

The rearrangement joins TRBV10-3 to TRBJ2-7. Germline V gene data show CDR1 as ENHRY and CDR2 as SYGVKD. The CDR3 is 15 residues long. CDR3 loop: CAISEGPRSSYEQYF.

This CDR3 reads CASSFLGGQTF. This chain uses TRBV6-5 with TRBJ1-2; the TCRdb call, TRBD1, lacks DNA for checking. Germline V CDR1 and CDR2: MNHEY, SVGAGI. The CDR3 contains 11 residues.

The V call is TRBV6-1, the J call TRBJ2-2; TCRdb's D call, TRBD1, is unchecked because there is no DNA. Germline-derived CDR1 and CDR2 are MNHNS and SASEGT. This CDR3 region has 15 residues. CDR3 sequence reads: CASSKIRDSTGELFF.

This chain connects TRBV3-1 to TRBJ2-1; no DNA is available, so the TRBD2 call from TCRdb remains unchecked. The CDR3 is 18 residues long. Per germline, CDR1 LGHDT and CDR2 YNNKEL (reference sequence). The CDR3: CASSQDARGEGLGNEQFF.

V and J are TRBV29-1 and TRBJ2-2. CDR1 SQVTM and CDR2 ANQGSEA come from the germline V gene. The CDR3 is made up of 13 amino acids. The chain's CDR3 is CSVANANTGELFF.

This chain joins TRBV12-3 or TRBV12-4 and TRBJ1-1; absent DNA, TCRdb's TRBD1 call cannot be checked. The CDR3 is 12 amino acids. CDR3 region: CASSPFDRGAFF.

The chain recombines TRBV6-1 with TRBJ1-5; TCRdb returns TRBD1, unconfirmable since there is no DNA. The CDR3 is 16 residues long. Looked up from germline, CDR1 is MNHNS and CDR2 is SASEGT. CDR3 region: CASRPGGVPSNQPQHF.

The chain couples TRBV7-9 to TRBJ1-5; TCRdb indicates TRBD1, and absent DNA this call remains unverified. This CDR3 has 14 residues. Germline V lookup: CDR1 SEHNR, CDR2 FQNEAQ (reference sequence). This chain's CDR3 is CASSLLGDGEPQHF.

This chain joins TRBV12-3 or TRBV12-4 and TRBJ2-7; TCRdb designates TRBD1, a call that cannot be tested without DNA. The CDR3 consists of 15 residues. CDR3 in amino acids: CASSPIRGDYYEQYF.

V and J are TRBV19 and TRBJ1-5. The germline gives CDR1 LNHDA, CDR2 SQIVND (reference sequence). There are 13 residues in the CDR3. The CDR3 region is CASSISGDQPQHF.

V is TRBV25-1 and J is TRBJ2-1; TCRdb picks TRBD1, but there is no DNA to check that call. The CDR3 has 13 amino acids. Per the germline V gene, CDR1 is MGHDK and CDR2 is SYGVNS. CDR3 residues: CASSDQRLGPQFF.

The chain carries TRBV24-1 and TRBJ2-5; TCRdb picks TRBD1, but there is no DNA to check that call. Germline-derived CDR1 and CDR2 are KGHDR and SFDVKD. There are 15 residues in the CDR3. The CDR3 spells CATSDWGSTSETQYF.

The genes are TRBV29-1 and TRBJ1-3. CDR3 size: 13 residues. CDR1 and CDR2 from the germline V gene are SQVTM and ANQGSEA. CDR3 protein: CSVVAVSGNTIYF.